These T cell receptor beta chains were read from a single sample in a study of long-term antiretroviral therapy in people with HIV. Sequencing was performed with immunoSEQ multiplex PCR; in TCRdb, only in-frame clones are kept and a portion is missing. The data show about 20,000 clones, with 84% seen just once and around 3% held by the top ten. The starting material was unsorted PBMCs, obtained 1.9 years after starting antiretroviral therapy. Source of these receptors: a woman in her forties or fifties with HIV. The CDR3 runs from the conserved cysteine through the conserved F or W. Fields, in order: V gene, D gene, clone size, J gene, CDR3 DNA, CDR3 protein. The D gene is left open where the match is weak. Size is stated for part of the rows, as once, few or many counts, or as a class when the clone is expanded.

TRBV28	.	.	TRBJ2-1	TGTGCCAGCAGTCCCCCCTGGTCGACCGGGACTCTCCCCTACAATGAGCAGTTCTTC	CASSPPWSTGTLPYNEQFF
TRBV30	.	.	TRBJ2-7	TGTGCCTGGAGTGTTTCCGGGGCTCCCAGCTCCTACGAGCAGTACTTC	CAWSVSGAPSSYEQYF
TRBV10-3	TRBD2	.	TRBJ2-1	TGTGCCATCAGTGTGGCGGGGGAGGCGAATGAGCAGTTCTTC	CAISVAGEANEQFF
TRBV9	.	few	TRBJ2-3	TGTGCCAGCAGCATCCATTCGGGGATCCGCACAGATACGCAGTATTTT	CASSIHSGIRTDTQYF
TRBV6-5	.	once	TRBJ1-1	TGTGCCAGCAGTTACTCGGGGGCAGGGACCATGAACAGGGCTTTCTTT	CASSYSGAGTMNRAFF
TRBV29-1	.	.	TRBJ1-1	TGCAGCGTTGTAGGCAGGGGAGAAGCTTTCTTT	CSVVGRGEAFF
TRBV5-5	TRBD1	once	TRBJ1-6	TGTGCCAGCAGCTTGGTTGGGACAGCGGACACACCCCTCCACTTT	CASSLVGTADTPLHF
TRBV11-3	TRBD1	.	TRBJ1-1	TGTGCCAGCAGCTCAAAGACAGGGGTGAACACTGAAGCTTTCTTT	CASSSKTGVNTEAFF
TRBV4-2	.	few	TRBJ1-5	TGTGCCAGCAGCCAAGATCCTTTCGGCCAAGGCAATAGCAATCAGCCCCAGCATTTT	CASSQDPFGQGNSNQPQHF
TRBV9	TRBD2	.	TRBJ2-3	TGTGCCAGCAGCGTAGTCTCCGGGACTAGCGGGGAGTCAGATACGCAGTATTTT	CASSVVSGTSGESDTQYF
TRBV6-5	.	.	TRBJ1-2	TGTGCCAGCAGTTTATTCTCCTCCGGGACAAAGAGCTACACCTTC	CASSLFSSGTKSYTF
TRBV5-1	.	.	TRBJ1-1	TGCGCCAGCAGCTTGGGATCAGGGGAAAACACTGAAGCTTTCTTT	CASSLGSGENTEAFF
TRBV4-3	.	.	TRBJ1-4	TGCGCCAGCAGCCAAGATCGGGCAGCCGCAACTAATGAAAAACTGTTTTTT	CASSQDRAAATNEKLFF
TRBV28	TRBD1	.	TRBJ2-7	TGTGCCAGCAGTTTTCCGGGACAGTCCTACGAGCAGTACTTC	CASSFPGQSYEQYF
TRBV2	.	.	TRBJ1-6	TGTGCCAGCAGCGTCCGCGGGGGCGCGGGATCACCCCTCCACTTT	CASSVRGGAGSPLHF
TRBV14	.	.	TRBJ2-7	TGTGCCAGCAGCCCCGGGACTCCGTTGTCCGAGCAGTACTTC	CASSPGTPLSEQYF